Each of the 8 T cell receptor beta chains below was sequenced from the same sample in a study of T cells after yellow fever vaccination. TCRdb reanalysed the 5' RACE reads using MiXCR and keeps one entry per CDR3 protein. The sample records about 260,000 distinct CDR3 sequences, about 3.9% being singletons. The sample was PBMCs, taken 15 days after the yellow fever booster vaccination. All receptors derive from a young man who received the YFV17D yellow fever vaccine.

This clonotype showed up just a few times. V and J are TRBV7-9 and TRBJ1-5, with D possibly matching TRBD1 (6 bases). The CDR3 is 14 residues long. Trimming took off 7 bases at V and 7 bases at J, with 17 bases between the two ends. Germline V gives CDR1 SEHNR, CDR2 FQNEAQ (reference sequence). This CDR3 reads CASNFGGAGQPQHF. The DNA for the CDR3 is TGTGCCAGCAACTTCGGGGGCGCGGGACAGCCCCAGCATTTT.

A remark on this clonotype: This may be a read error: a much more frequent sequence differs by one nucleotide. CDR3 coding DNA: TGTGCCAGCGGTGGTCGGCGGGGGGGCGGTGAGCAGTTCTTC. Its protein is CASGGRRGGGEQFF. V and J are TRBV2 and TRBJ2-1, with 9 positions matching TRBD2. Per the germline V gene, CDR1 is SNHLY and CDR2 is FYNNEI. With 8 bases clipped from V and 9 bases from J, the junction kept 11 bases outside the gene matches. The length of the CDR3 is 14 residues.

In this sample, this clonotype turned up many times. The V gene is TRBV20-1, the J gene TRBJ2-7; TRBD1 or TRBD2 may be the D gene (5 bases each). The germline V gene has CDR1 DFQATT and CDR2 SNEGSKA (reference sequence). V lost 7 bases, J lost 4 bases, and 14 bases lay in between. CDR3 length equals 12 residues. The CDR3 is CSVLGREYEQYF. Here the CDR3 DNA reads TGCAGTGTATTAGGCAGGGAGTACGAGCAGTACTTC.

This clonotype has a count of ten or more. The rearrangement uses TRBV7-9 and TRBJ2-2; a possible D gene is TRBD2 (6 bases). CDR1 is SEHNR, CDR2 FQNEAQ, per germline (reference sequence). The V gene lost 8 bases and the J gene lost 0 bases, with 13 bases spanning the gap. The CDR3 has 15 amino acids. The CDR3 DNA sequence: TGTGCCAGCGGTGCGGGACCCCCGAACACCGGGGAGCTGTTTTTT. Translation gives CASGAGPPNTGELFF.

This clonotype was detected many times. The chain combines TRBV4-1 with TRBJ1-1; D call uncertain. Trimming removed 0 bases at V and 8 bases at J, with 13 bases between. CDR1 is MGHRA and CDR2 is YSYEKL in the germline V gene. The CDR3 runs to 14 residues. The DNA for the CDR3 is TGCGCCAGCAGCCAAGATTCGTCAAGGGCAGAAGCTTTCTTT. It specifies CASSQDSSRAEAFF.

Many counts were recorded for this clonotype. V and J are TRBV4-3 and TRBJ2-3; D is unclear. Germline V CDR1 and CDR2: LGHNA, YSLEER. This CDR3 has 13 residues. Between the trimmed V and J ends, which lost 1 base and 4 bases, there was a span of 6 bases. CDR3 sequence: CASSQVTADTQYF. CDR3 DNA: TGCGCCAGCAGCCAAGTAACCGCAGATACGCAGTATTTT.

This clonotype was recorded at least ten times. This rearrangement joins TRBV7-2 to TRBJ2-3; TRBD2 matches 8 bases. The germline V gene encodes CDR1 SGHTA and CDR2 FQGNSA. Unmatched junction bases numbered 4, after V lost 5 bases and J lost 0 bases. The CDR3 is 15 residues long. CDR3 sequence: CASSPWTSSTDTQYF. Written as DNA, the CDR3 is TGTGCCAGCAGCCCCTGGACTAGCAGCACAGATACGCAGTATTTT.

Only a few counts were recorded for this clonotype. The chain recombines TRBV5-6 with TRBJ2-7; D perhaps matches TRBD1 (5 bases). V was clipped by 0 bases and J by 2 bases, with 12 bases between them. The CDR3 totals 15 residues. CDR1 and CDR2 from the germline V gene are SGHDT and YYEEEE. For the CDR3, the DNA is TGTGCCAGCAGCTTGGATCCCCGACAGACCTACGAGCAGTACTTC. Residues: CASSLDPRQTYEQYF.